The rows below give T cell receptor beta chains drawn from one sample of a study of post-analysis software for immune sequencing data. TCRdb analysed the PCR reads with MiXCR anew, one entry per CDR3 protein. The sample holds fewer than 700,000 distinct CDR3 sequences, around 40% seen once. Sequencing input: blood. These receptors all stem from a girl aged 10 to 17 with multiple sclerosis. Both conserved end residues are trimmed from each CDR3.

J gene: TRBJ2-7; V gene: TRBV4-1; CDR3 protein: ASSQGRGGEQY
J gene: TRBJ1-4; V gene: TRBV29-1; CDR3 protein: SVEEGLNEKLF
J gene: TRBJ1-5; V gene: TRBV6-1; CDR3 protein: ASRVFSNQPQH
J gene: TRBJ1-4; V gene: TRBV7-2; CDR3 protein: ASGLVQGNNEKLF
J gene: TRBJ2-3; V gene: TRBV9; CDR3 protein: ASSPQMGDTQY
J gene: TRBJ2-7; V gene: TRBV12-3/TRBV12-4; CDR3 protein: ASNYRTSLNYEQY
J gene: TRBJ1-2; V gene: TRBV5-1; CDR3 protein: ASSLGGRYT
J gene: .; V gene: TRBV12-3/TRBV12-4; CDR3 protein: ASSLRREGETQY
J gene: TRBJ2-1; V gene: TRBV29-1; CDR3 protein: SVDLKGGEQF
J gene: TRBJ1-1; V gene: TRBV20-1; CDR3 protein: SARSGQGVTEAF
J gene: .; V gene: TRBV19; CDR3 protein: ASSPFANRGAETQY
J gene: TRBJ2-7; V gene: TRBV12-3/TRBV12-4; CDR3 protein: ASSLDRTFSYEQY
J gene: TRBJ2-7; V gene: TRBV20-1; CDR3 protein: SAWDNHNEQY
J gene: TRBJ2-1; V gene: TRBV10-3; CDR3 protein: AITETSGEQF
J gene: TRBJ2-3; V gene: TRBV30; CDR3 protein: AWSATGGADTQY
J gene: TRBJ1-5; V gene: TRBV19; CDR3 protein: ASSVGAAYQPQH
J gene: TRBJ2-1; V gene: TRBV29-1; CDR3 protein: SVSGARRNEQF
J gene: TRBJ2-3; V gene: TRBV7-8; CDR3 protein: ASSLPRTTSTDTQY
J gene: TRBJ1-2; V gene: TRBV5-5; CDR3 protein: ASSSRGLYGYT
J gene: TRBJ2-1; V gene: TRBV12-3/TRBV12-4; CDR3 protein: ASSLGSGGAAEQF
J gene: TRBJ2-7; V gene: TRBV9; CDR3 protein: ASSRTGAAYEQY
J gene: TRBJ1-1; V gene: TRBV28; CDR3 protein: ASSPSGQGSEAF
J gene: TRBJ2-1; V gene: TRBV20-1; CDR3 protein: SARANSGTSYNEQF
J gene: TRBJ2-5; V gene: TRBV6-5; CDR3 protein: ASRDRGRCETQY
J gene: TRBJ2-7; V gene: TRBV27; CDR3 protein: ASSKGGQGYEQY
J gene: TRBJ2-7; V gene: TRBV6-5; CDR3 protein: ASSYSPGGSYEQY
J gene: TRBJ2-5; V gene: TRBV3-1; CDR3 protein: ASSQVVAGTQY
J gene: TRBJ2-3; V gene: TRBV7-2; CDR3 protein: ASSYRLADLGDTQY
J gene: TRBJ2-1; V gene: TRBV7-9; CDR3 protein: ASSLYRGTSSYNEQF
J gene: TRBJ2-7; V gene: TRBV7-3; CDR3 protein: ASSLTGAEQY
J gene: TRBJ2-3; V gene: TRBV7-2; CDR3 protein: ASSPRRYLSDTQY
J gene: TRBJ2-3; V gene: TRBV12-3/TRBV12-4; CDR3 protein: ASSLAMGGGTDTQY
J gene: TRBJ2-2; V gene: TRBV20-1; CDR3 protein: SARDLAGDTGELF
J gene: TRBJ2-3; V gene: TRBV27; CDR3 protein: ASTNGDTQY
J gene: TRBJ2-3; V gene: TRBV12-3/TRBV12-4; CDR3 protein: ASAGDTDTQY
J gene: TRBJ2-3; V gene: TRBV12-3/TRBV12-4; CDR3 protein: ASRSGTSGSIDTQY
J gene: TRBJ2-1; V gene: TRBV4-1; CDR3 protein: ASSQDPVTPHNEQF
J gene: .; V gene: TRBV5-1; CDR3 protein: ASSWDPKGAEQY
J gene: TRBJ2-3; V gene: TRBV12-3/TRBV12-4; CDR3 protein: ASSPVGLTDTQY
J gene: TRBJ2-1; V gene: TRBV27; CDR3 protein: ASSLRQTGNEQF
J gene: TRBJ1-2; V gene: TRBV7-9; CDR3 protein: ASSLEGWRDGYT